The 11 T cell receptor beta chains reported below all come from one sample, sequenced in a study of CD8 T cells in Susac syndrome. It was with random hexamers that roughly 0.45 to 1 ug RNA was reverse transcribed. TCRdb re-derived calls from the immunoSEQ multiplex PCR reads in MiXCR, one entry per CDR3 protein. The sample holds roughly 100,000 distinct CDR3 sequences, around 94% seen once. Specimen: CD8+ T cells from PBMCs. The source is a human donor with Susac syndrome.

The chain couples TRBV4-1 to TRBJ1-2; 8 bases map to TRBD1. CDR3 length: 14 amino acids. The germline V gene encodes CDR1 MGHRA and CDR2 YSYEKL. Losses at the gene ends were 2 bases for V and 8 bases for J; bases not matched to a gene: 7. Written as DNA, the CDR3 is TGCGCCAGCAGCCAACAGGACAGGGCGGTAGGCTACACCTTC. It translates to CASSQQDRAVGYTF.

This chain joins TRBV12-3 or TRBV12-4 and TRBJ2-7, with 8 bases fitting TRBD2. V was pared by 6 bases and J by 2 bases, with 6 bases of the junction left unmatched. The CDR3 is 14 amino acids. The CDR3 here is CASSPAAGAYEQYF. In nucleotides, the CDR3 is TGTGCCAGCAGCCCCGCAGCGGGAGCCTACGAGCAGTACTTC.

The gene calls are TRBV10-2 and TRBJ1-5; D is possibly TRBD1 (5 bases). V lost 3 bases and J 2 bases, leaving 8 bases between the germline ends. Germline V gene sequence: CDR1 WSHSY, CDR2 SAAADI. The length of the CDR3 is 14 residues. The DNA of the CDR3 is TGCGCCAGCAGTGACAGGGAAGGCAATCAGCCCCAGCATTTT. This encodes CASSDREGNQPQHF.

The genes are TRBV9 and TRBJ2-3; maybe TRBD1 (5 bases). Trimming took off 2 bases at V and 3 bases at J, with 10 bases between the two ends. This CDR3 region has 14 residues. CDR1 is SGDLS and CDR2 is YYNGEE in the germline V gene. CDR3 DNA: TGTGCCAGCAGCGTTGGCAGGGTAACAGATACGCAGTATTTT. Residues: CASSVGRVTDTQYF.

The rearrangement uses TRBV7-6 and TRBJ2-2; D remains ambiguous. CDR1 is SGHVS and CDR2 is FNYEAQ in the germline V gene. The ends were cut back, 1 base at V and 1 base at J, with 7 bases in the middle. The CDR3 length is 15 residues. CDR3 sequence reads: CASSLEGLNTGELFF. CDR3 nucleotides: TGTGCCAGCAGCTTAGAAGGGTTGAACACCGGGGAGCTGTTTTTT. The full variable domain, rest sourced from reference TRBV7-6 and TRBJ2-2, is GAGVSQSPRYKVTKRGQDVALRCDPISGHVSLYWYRQALGQGPEFLTYFNYEAQQDKSGLPNDRFSAERPEGSISTLTIQRTEQRDSAMYRCASSLEGLNTGELFFGEGSRLTVL.

V and J are TRBV5-4 and TRBJ2-7, with D perhaps TRBD1 (6 bases). The germline V gene encodes CDR1 SGHNT and CDR2 YYREEE (reference sequence). CDR3 length: 16 residues. The V end was cut by 4 bases, the J end by 0 bases, with 17 bases between. For the CDR3, the DNA is TGTGCCAGCAGCCACACGGGACACGAAACCTCCTACGAGCAGTACTTC. It specifies CASSHTGHETSYEQYF. Based on the CDR3 plus reference TRBV5-4 and TRBJ2-7, the full variable domain is ETGVTQSPTHLIKTRGQQVTLRCSSQSGHNTVSWYQQALGQGPQFIFQYYREEENGRGNFPPRFSGLQFPNYSSELNVNALELDDSALYLCASSHTGHETSYEQYFGPGTRLTVT.

This clonotype appeared once. The CDR3 DNA follows: TGCAGTGCTAGAGATGTGGCAACTAATGAAAAACTGTTTTTT. As protein: CSARDVATNEKLFF. The chain uses TRBV20-1 and TRBJ1-4; D ambiguous. Germline V lookup: CDR1 DFQATT, CDR2 SNEGSKA (reference sequence). V lost 0 bases, J lost 0 bases, and 5 bases lay in between. The CDR3 length is 14 residues.

This rearrangement joins TRBV18 to TRBJ2-7, with D possibly being TRBD2 (5 bases). V was cut by 0 bases and J by 1 base, with 7 bases left in between. Per the germline V gene, CDR1 is KGHSH and CDR2 is LQKENI. CDR3 length: 14 residues. CDR3 bases: TGTGCCAGCTCACCACCGGAGGTTTCCTACGAGCAGTACTTC. This gives the protein CASSPPEVSYEQYF. Based on the CDR3 plus reference TRBV18 and TRBJ2-7, the full variable domain is NAGVMQNPRHLVRRRGQEARLRCSPMKGHSHVYWYRQLPEEGLKFMVYLQKENIIDESGMPKERFSAEFPKEGPSILRIQQVVRGDSAAYFCASSPPEVSYEQYFGPGTRLTVT.

This clonotype showed up just a few times. The junction shows a germline mismatch at one end, possibly a read error. This rearrangement joins TRBV4-3 to TRBJ2-7, with D unresolved. CDR3 length: 13 amino acids. CDR1 is LGHNA and CDR2 is YSLEER in the germline V gene. The CDR3 loop reads CASSQDRAYEQYF. The CDR3 DNA reads as TGTGCCAGCAGCCAAGATCGGGCCTACGAGCAGTACTTC.

The CDR3, as DNA: TGTGCCAGCAGCCAAGGGACTAGCGGGGTAGATACGCAGTATTTT. It translates to CASSQGTSGVDTQYF. The chain couples TRBV3-1 to TRBJ2-3, with 12 bases lining up with TRBD2. Trimming cost V 1 base and J 5 bases; bases outside gene matches: 1. The germline V gene encodes CDR1 LGHDT and CDR2 YNNKEL (reference sequence). The CDR3 sequence is 15 residues long.

The chain links TRBV7-2 to TRBJ2-7, with 9 bases matching TRBD2. Germline CDR1 reads SGHTA; CDR2 reads FQGNSA. Unmatched junction bases numbered 5, after V lost 4 bases and J lost 4 bases. The CDR3 loop spans 14 amino acids. Here the CDR3 DNA reads TGTGCCAGCAGCTCCGGGACTAGCATTTACGAGCAGTACTTC. Its translation is CASSSGTSIYEQYF.